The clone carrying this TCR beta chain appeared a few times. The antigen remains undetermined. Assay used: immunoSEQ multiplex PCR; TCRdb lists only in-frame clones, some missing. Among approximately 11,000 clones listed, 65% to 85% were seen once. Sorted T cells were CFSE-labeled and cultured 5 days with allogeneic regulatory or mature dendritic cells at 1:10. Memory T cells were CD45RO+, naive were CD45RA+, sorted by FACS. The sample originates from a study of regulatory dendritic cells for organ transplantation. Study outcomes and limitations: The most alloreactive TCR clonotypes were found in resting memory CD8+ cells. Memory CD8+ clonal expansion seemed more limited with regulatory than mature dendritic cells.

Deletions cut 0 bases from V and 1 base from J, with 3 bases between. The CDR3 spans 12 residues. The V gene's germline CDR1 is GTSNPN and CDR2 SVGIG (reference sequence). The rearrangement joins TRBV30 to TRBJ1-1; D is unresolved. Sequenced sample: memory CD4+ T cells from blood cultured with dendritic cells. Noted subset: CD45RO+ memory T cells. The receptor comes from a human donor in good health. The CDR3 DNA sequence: TGTGCCTGGAGTGTAGGGAACACTGAAGCTTTCTTT. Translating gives CAWSVGNTEAFF.